This T cell receptor beta chain was retrieved from a study of blood T cell repertoires in COVID-19 (dated by TCRdb to the early 2020s). At the level of the whole study: The collaborator samples originated in the United States, Italy and Spain and spanned the acute and convalescent phases of COVID-19. Samples were obtained from the ongoing ImmuneRACE study (first 160 participants) and from about 1,300 subjects provided by 6 global collaborators. The dataset comprised deeply sampled blood TCRbeta repertoires from subjects exposed to, actively infected with, or recovered from COVID-19. HLA class I and class II types, where available, came from metadata supplied by the sample provider rather than from assay-based typing. The repertoires were made available in a free public database intended to serve as a resource for research on the immune response to SARS-CoV-2. The material from the prospective study consisted of cDNA or gDNA derived from T cells, B-cell-depleted T cells, or PBMCs. The sample metadata nearly always contained a de-identified subject ID, COVID-19 status, age in years and sex. What the research found in general, with its limitations: How much clinical and demographic metadata was included differed by source and by participant, and the metadata was provided uncurated.

This clone was counted a few times. Its binding antigen is unknown. No much larger clone is present one base from it, and per-base qualities are unavailable. Whole blood was collected in K2EDTA tubes by collaborating institutions according to the institutions' own protocols. For TCRbeta analysis, collaborator samples were shipped as frozen whole blood, as isolated PBMCs, or as DNA extracted from either sample type. The immunoSEQ Assay, a bias-controlled multiplex PCR, was used to amplify TCRbeta CDR3 regions from genomic DNA. The published analysis was carried out like this. The number of nucleated cells in each sample was estimated by amplification of reference gene primers within the assay. Sequence reads were collapsed and filtered to measure the absolute abundance of every unique TCRbeta CDR3 rearrangement. For each sample, productive Simpson clonality was calculated by taking the square root of Simpson's diversity index across productive rearrangements. Entries here come from immuneACCESS through TCRdb and include only in-frame sequences with V and J called. Some clones fail to appear in such tables; in the studies checked, an unresolved V gene covers under half of the shortfall, and the cause of the remainder is unknown. The DNA was the basis for D and trimming; V, J and clone size are from that table. This sample gives tens of thousands of clones in total; around four fifths of them show up just once. 5.2% of the sample is in the top ten clones.

The CDR3 runs 13 residues from the cysteine to the phenylalanine. Only the CDR3 part of the read is kept: 39 bases, read in frame from the first base. The germline V gene (reference sequence) sets CDR1 to SEHNR and CDR2 to FQNEAQ. The junction carries 6 bases between V and J, which are trimmed by 1 base and 6 bases respectively. Sequences were obtained from peripheral blood. Recombination connected TRBV7-9 to TRBJ2-2; the D gene is unclear. The source is a human donor in a cohort sampled during active COVID-19. The DNA sequence is TGTGCCAGCAGCTTAGTAGGAGCCGGGGAGCTGTTTTTT. It encodes CASSLVGAGELFF.